This passage covers 27 T cell receptor beta chains from one sample sequenced in a study of T cells after yellow fever vaccination. TCRdb used MiXCR to reprocess the 5' RACE reads, holding one entry per CDR3 protein. Among 300,000 to 400,000 distinct CDR3 sequences, around an eighth were seen once, and the ten largest hold 2.5% to 4%. The sequences come from CD4+ T cells sorted from PBMCs, collected 15 days after the yellow fever booster vaccination. These receptors all come from a man between 18 and 35 years old who received the YFV17D yellow fever vaccine.

This clonotype was seen a few times. The chain has TRBV18 and TRBJ1-6; D is unresolved. Trimming removed 5 bases from V and 1 base from J, with 3 bases in between. The CDR3 totals 13 residues. The germline gives CDR1 KGHSH, CDR2 LQKENI. The CDR3 loop is CASSTSYNSPLHF. CDR3 DNA: TGTGCCAGCTCAACGTCCTATAATTCACCCCTCCACTTT. Full variable domain (remainder filled in from reference TRBV18 and TRBJ1-6): NAGVMQNPRHLVRRRGQEARLRCSPMKGHSHVYWYRQLPEEGLKFMVYLQKENIIDESGMPKERFSAEFPKEGPSILRIQQVVRGDSAAYFCASSTSYNSPLHFGNGTRLTVT.

For this clonotype: The junction does not match germline at one end; this may be a read error. This rearrangement joins TRBV7-6 to TRBJ2-3; 8 nucleotides align to TRBD2. From germline, CDR1 is SGHVS and CDR2 FNYEAQ. This CDR3 spans 13 amino acids. In DNA form, the CDR3 reads TGTACCAGCGGTAGCGGGGGCACAGATACGCAGTATTTT. This sequence encodes CTSGSGGTDTQYF.

This chain joins TRBV12-3 or TRBV12-4 and TRBJ1-3, with D possibly being TRBD1 (6 bases). Trimming took off 6 bases at V and 3 bases at J, with 12 bases between the two ends. The CDR3 covers 14 residues. Here the CDR3 reads CASSRGAGGNTIYF. The CDR3 coding sequence is TGTGCCAGCAGCCGGGGGGCAGGTGGAAACACCATATATTTT.

This clonotype was observed a handful of times. The chain uses TRBV4-3 and TRBJ1-1, with no clear D. Germline CDR1 and CDR2: LGHNA and YSLEER. The CDR3 is 13 amino acids. The V and J ends lost 2 bases and 3 bases respectively, with 7 bases between them. The CDR3 spells CASSQRRDTEAFF. DNA for the CDR3: TGCGCCAGCAGCCAACGAAGGGACACTGAAGCTTTCTTT.

The chain joins TRBV5-1 to TRBJ2-3; 9 bases agree with TRBD1. The trim removed 7 bases at V and 2 bases at J, leaving 5 bases unmatched. The CDR3 is made up of 14 amino acids. Looked up from germline, CDR1 is SGHRS and CDR2 is YFSETQ. This chain's CDR3 is CASQGQGNTDTQYF. The CDR3 nucleotides are TGCGCCAGCCAAGGACAGGGGAACACAGATACGCAGTATTTT.

The rearrangement links TRBV19 to TRBJ1-2; no definite D call. The CDR3 is made up of 12 amino acids. Per the germline V gene, CDR1 is LNHDA and CDR2 is SQIVND (reference sequence). The germline V and J ends were trimmed by 3 bases and 4 bases, with 6 bases remaining between them. Here the CDR3 reads CASSIQTYGYTF. The CDR3, as DNA: TGTGCCAGTAGTATCCAGACCTATGGCTACACCTTC. The full variable domain, with the rest looked up from reference TRBV19 and TRBJ1-2, is DGGITQSPKYLFRKEGQNVTLSCEQNLNHDAMYWYRQDPGQGLRLIYYSQIVNDFQKGDIAEGYSVSREKKESFPLTVTSAQKNPTAFYLCASSIQTYGYTFGSGTRLTVV.

This clonotype has at least ten counts. This chain links TRBV12-3 or TRBV12-4 with TRBJ1-1; D not certain. Trimming removed 8 bases from V and 1 base from J, with 11 bases in between. The CDR3 covers 13 residues. The CDR3 DNA reads as TGTGCCAGCCGGCAGTATGGGAACACTGAAGCTTTCTTT. It specifies CASRQYGNTEAFF.

The chain uses TRBV3-1 and TRBJ1-6; 7 nucleotides match TRBD1. Germline V gene sequence: CDR1 LGHDT, CDR2 YNNKEL (reference sequence). The ends lost 1 base at V and 7 bases at J; junction bases unmatched: 4. The CDR3 has 15 amino acids. The DNA for the CDR3 is TGTGCCAGCAGCCAAGGGGGACAGTTAAATTCACCCCTCCACTTT. Translation: CASSQGGQLNSPLHF. Full variable domain (outside the CDR3, taken from reference TRBV3-1 and TRBJ1-6): DTAVSQTPKYLVTQMGNDKSIKCEQNLGHDTMYWYKQDSKKFLKIMFSYNNKELIINETVPNRFSPKSPDKAHLNLHINSLELGDSAVYFCASSQGGQLNSPLHFGNGTRLTVT.

The chain uses TRBV13 and TRBJ2-5, with D unclear. The length of the CDR3 is 17 residues. Germline CDR1 PRHDT, CDR2 FYEKMQ (reference sequence). V lost 7 bases and J lost 1, with 22 bases in between. The CDR3 reads CASTLLSSGRIQETQYF. The CDR3 nucleotides read TGTGCCAGCACCCTCCTCTCCTCGGGCCGAATCCAAGAGACCCAGTACTTC.

The chain is built from TRBV10-3 and TRBJ2-3; the D gene could be TRBD1 or TRBD2 (5 bases each). This CDR3 has 13 amino acids. Germline-derived CDR1 and CDR2 are ENHRY and SYGVKD. V dropped 7 bases and J dropped 4 bases, with 12 bases sitting between them. The CDR3 bases are TGTGCCATCAAGGGGCTAGCCGCAGATACGCAGTATTTT. Its translation is CAIKGLAADTQYF.

This chain uses TRBV20-1 with TRBJ2-5, with 9 bases aligning to TRBD2. Germline V gene lookup returns CDR1 DFQATT and CDR2 SNEGSKA (reference sequence). The CDR3 spans 15 residues. The ends lost 6 bases at V and 2 bases at J; junction bases unmatched: 10. The CDR3 DNA is TGCAGTGCGAGAAGACCTAGCGGGGTACAAGAGACCCAGTACTTC. Residues: CSARRPSGVQETQYF.

This clonotype has a handful of counts. The chain is built from TRBV3-1 and TRBJ2-3, with TRBD2 identical over 10 bases. The CDR3 totals 17 residues. Looked up from germline, CDR1 is LGHDT and CDR2 is YNNKEL (reference sequence). With V trimmed by 1 base and J by 3 bases, 7 bases remained unmatched. CDR3 nucleotides: TGTGCCAGCAGCCAAGTGGGTATTAGCGGGGGGACAGATACGCAGTATTTT. It is translated as CASSQVGISGGTDTQYF.

CDR3: CASSLGGTSGADTQYF. The CDR3, as DNA: TGCGCCAGCAGCTTGGGGGGGACTAGCGGGGCGGATACGCAGTATTTT. This chain connects TRBV5-1 to TRBJ2-3; 13 nucleotides agree with TRBD2. The CDR3 spans 16 residues. Germline V gene lookup returns CDR1 SGHRS and CDR2 YFSETQ. J was trimmed by 6 bases and V by 0 bases; bases with no gene match: 4.

The table lists this clonotype with a few counts. CDR3: CSAPGTARETQYF. The CDR3 coding sequence is TGCAGTGCGCCCGGAACTGCTCGCGAGACCCAGTACTTC. This chain connects TRBV20-1 to TRBJ2-5; D is ambiguous. The CDR3 has 13 amino acids. Germline-derived CDR1 and CDR2 are DFQATT and SNEGSKA (reference sequence). Trimming removed 6 bases from V and 5 bases from J, with 16 bases in between.

This clonotype was seen more than once but under ten times. The chain joins TRBV4-1 to TRBJ2-5; 8 nucleotides align to TRBD1. In germline, CDR1 is MGHRA, CDR2 YSYEKL. Trimming removed 5 bases from V and 5 bases from J; junction bases left unmatched: 16. This CDR3 is 17 amino acids long. The CDR3: CASSFARGRGRVETQYF. CDR3 nucleotides: TGCGCCAGCAGCTTCGCCCGGGGCAGGGGGCGCGTGGAGACCCAGTACTTC.

This clonotype showed up just once. This chain joins TRBV6-5 and TRBJ2-7; perhaps TRBD1 as D (6 bases). Trimming shortened V by 5 bases and J by 3 bases, and 11 bases separated the two germline ends. Germline V CDR1 and CDR2: MNHEY, SVGAGI. The CDR3 spans 13 residues. CDR3 nucleotides: TGTGCCAGCAGTCCAGGGGTTTTCTACGAGCAGTACGTC. This sequence encodes CASSPGVFYEQYV.

This clonotype was seen more than once but under ten times. The V gene is TRBV4-3, the J gene TRBJ1-1; TRBD1 matches 7 bases. V lost 1 base, J lost 5 bases, and 13 bases stayed unmatched. Germline assignment: CDR1 LGHNA and CDR2 YSLEER. CDR3 size: 17 residues. This CDR3 reads CASSQGGGGKVLTEAFF. The CDR3 DNA follows: TGCGCCAGCAGCCAAGGGGGAGGGGGCAAGGTTTTAACTGAAGCTTTCTTT.

The V and J genes are TRBV6-5 and TRBJ2-3, with a weak D call TRBD2 (7 bases). This CDR3 region has 15 residues. Germline CDR1 and CDR2: MNHEY and SVGAGI. V lost 5 bases and J 2 bases, leaving 14 bases between the germline ends. The CDR3 spells CASSNRDYPTDTQYF. CDR3 DNA: TGTGCCAGCAGTAACAGGGACTACCCCACAGATACGCAGTATTTT.

The gene calls are TRBV7-9 and TRBJ1-3; unclear D gene. The germline V and J ends were trimmed by 5 bases and 4 bases, with 12 bases remaining between them. CDR1 SEHNR and CDR2 FQNEAQ come from the germline V gene (reference sequence). The CDR3 runs 14 residues. CDR3 sequence reads: CASSVPESGNTIYF. The CDR3 coding sequence is TGTGCCAGCAGCGTCCCCGAGTCAGGAAACACCATATATTTT.

This clonotype was found a few times. CDR3 amino acids: CASSLNRGYQETQYF. The CDR3 DNA reads as TGTGCCAGCAGTTTGAATAGGGGATACCAAGAGACCCAGTACTTC. The chain combines TRBV12-3 or TRBV12-4 with TRBJ2-5; D possibly corresponds to TRBD1 (5 bases). Trimming took 3 bases from V and 0 from J, leaving 11 bases between them. This CDR3 is 15 amino acids long.

This chain joins TRBV10-3 and TRBJ2-5; 7 bases are a match to TRBD1. The CDR3 totals 15 residues. With 4 bases clipped from V and 2 bases from J, the junction kept 7 bases outside the gene matches. CDR1 and CDR2 (germline): ENHRY, SYGVKD. CDR3 DNA sequence: TGTGCCATCAGTGCGGGACAGCCGACACAAGAGACCCAGTACTTC. Its translation is CAISAGQPTQETQYF.

The V gene is TRBV20-1, the J gene TRBJ2-7; D possibly corresponds to TRBD2 (7 bases). Deletions cut 5 bases from V and 3 bases from J, with 14 bases between. The CDR3 is 13 amino acids. Germline lookup yields CDR1 DFQATT and CDR2 SNEGSKA (reference sequence). Here the CDR3 DNA reads TGCAGTGCTTACAGGGAGGGGAGCTACGAGCAGTACGTC. Translated: CSAYREGSYEQYV.

The genes are TRBV3-1 and TRBJ1-5; tentatively, D is TRBD1 (5 bases). The V end lost 0 bases, the J end lost 6 bases, and 15 bases lay between the germline ends. This CDR3 has 16 residues. The germline V gene has CDR1 LGHDT and CDR2 YNNKEL (reference sequence). DNA for the CDR3: TGTGCCAGCAGCCAAGATACCGGGACTAGGGGTCAGCCCCAGCATTTT. Protein sequence: CASSQDTGTRGQPQHF.

The chain is built from TRBV6-1 and TRBJ1-4; D is unclear. The CDR3 sequence is 14 residues long. V shed 7 bases and J shed 8 bases, with 17 bases lying between them. From germline, CDR1 is MNHNS and CDR2 SASEGT. In DNA form, the CDR3 reads TGTGCCAGCACTAGAGACGGACGAGAGGAAAAACTGTTTTTT. Translated, it gives CASTRDGREEKLFF.

The chain joins TRBV5-1 to TRBJ2-1; 10 positions match TRBD1. The CDR3 extends over 15 amino acids. Germline V CDR1 and CDR2: SGHRS, YFSETQ. V shed 4 bases and J 8 bases; nucleotides not matched to a gene: 9. The CDR3: CASSPGDRGMDEQFF. The CDR3 DNA sequence: TGCGCCAGCAGCCCTGGGGACAGGGGCATGGATGAGCAGTTCTTC.

This clonotype appeared a few times. The V call is TRBV5-1, the J call TRBJ2-7, with D possibly TRBD1 on 7 matching bases. Germline V gene sequence: CDR1 SGHRS, CDR2 YFSETQ. The CDR3 has 15 residues. Trimming pared 4 bases from V and 4 bases from J, leaving 18 bases between. The CDR3 sequence: CASSRSATGTYEQYF. The CDR3 DNA reads as TGCGCCAGCAGCCGTTCAGCGACAGGGACTTACGAGCAGTACTTC.

This clonotype was observed a few times. The chain employs TRBV7-9 and TRBJ1-3; possibly TRBD1 for D (5 bases). Trimming removed 5 bases from V and 2 bases from J, with 13 bases in between. The germline CDR1 and CDR2 sequences are SEHNR and FQNEAQ (reference sequence). The CDR3 runs 15 residues. The CDR3 DNA sequence: TGTGCCAGCAGCGAAAGGGGTTATCCTGGAAACACCATATATTTT. Translation gives CASSERGYPGNTIYF.